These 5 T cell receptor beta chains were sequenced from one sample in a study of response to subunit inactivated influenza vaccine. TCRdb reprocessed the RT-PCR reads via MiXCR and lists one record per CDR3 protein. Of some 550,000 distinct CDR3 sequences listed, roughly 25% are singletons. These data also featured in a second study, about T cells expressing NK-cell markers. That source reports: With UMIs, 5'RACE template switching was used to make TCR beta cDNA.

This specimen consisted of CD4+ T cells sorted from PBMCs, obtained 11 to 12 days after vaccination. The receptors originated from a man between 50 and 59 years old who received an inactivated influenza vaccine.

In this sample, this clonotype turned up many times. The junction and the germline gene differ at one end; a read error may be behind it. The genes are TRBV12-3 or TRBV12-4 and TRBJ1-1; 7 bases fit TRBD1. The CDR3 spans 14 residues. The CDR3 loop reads CASSLGQVNTEAFF. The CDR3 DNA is TGTGCCAGCAGCTTAGGACAGGTGAACACTGAAGCTTTCTTT.

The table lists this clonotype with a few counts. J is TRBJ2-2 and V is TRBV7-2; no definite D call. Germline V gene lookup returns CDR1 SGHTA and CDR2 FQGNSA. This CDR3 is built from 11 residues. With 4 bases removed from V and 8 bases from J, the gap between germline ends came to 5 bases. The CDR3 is CASSSGGELFF. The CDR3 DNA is TGTGCCAGCAGCTCCGGGGGGGAGCTGTTTTTT.

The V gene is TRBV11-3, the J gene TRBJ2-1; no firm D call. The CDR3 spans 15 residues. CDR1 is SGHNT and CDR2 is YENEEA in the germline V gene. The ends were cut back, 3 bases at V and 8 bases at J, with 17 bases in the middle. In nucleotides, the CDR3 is TGTGCCAGCAGCTTCAGAGGACGGGCGACCGATGAGCAGTTCTTC. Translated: CASSFRGRATDEQFF.

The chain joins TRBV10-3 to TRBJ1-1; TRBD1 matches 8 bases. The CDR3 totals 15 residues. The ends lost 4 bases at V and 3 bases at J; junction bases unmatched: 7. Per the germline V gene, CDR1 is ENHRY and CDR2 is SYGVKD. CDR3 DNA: TGTGCCATCAGTGGTCCCGGACAGGGATACACTGAAGCTTTCTTT. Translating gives CAISGPGQGYTEAFF.

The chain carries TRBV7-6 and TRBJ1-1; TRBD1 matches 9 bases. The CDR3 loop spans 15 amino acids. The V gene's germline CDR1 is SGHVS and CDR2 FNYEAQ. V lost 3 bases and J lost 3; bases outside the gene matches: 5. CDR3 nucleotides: TGTGCCAGCAGCTTCCGGACAGGGGACGACACTGAAGCTTTCTTT. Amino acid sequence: CASSFRTGDDTEAFF.